The rows below give T cell receptor beta chains drawn from one sample of a study of PD-1 blockade in classical Hodgkin lymphoma. Generated by immunoSEQ multiplex PCR, the TCRdb table keeps only in-frame clones and is missing some. The sample includes under 95,000 clones, approximately 91% of them seen just once. Here the sequenced sample was peripheral blood mononuclear cells (PBMCs), taken before the second cycle of nivolumab. These receptors were taken from a human donor with classical Hodgkin lymphoma. Each CDR3 is given with its conserved first and last residue. D genes are given only for firm matches. The listing skips clone size in some rows; elsewhere it reads once, few, many or a size class.

V gene,J gene,D gene,clone size,CDR3 DNA,CDR3 protein
TRBV7-8,TRBJ2-7,TRBD1,NA,TGTGCCAGCAGCTTAGCTCGAACCCCCGGGACAGGGGAGTACGAGCAGTACTTC,CASSLARTPGTGEYEQYF
TRBV4-1,TRBJ2-2,TRBD2,NA,TGCGCCAGCGGAGAATTTTTAGCGGGCCTGAACACCGGGGAGCTGTTTTTT,CASGEFLAGLNTGELFF
TRBV27,TRBJ2-3,NA,NA,TGTGCCAGCAGTCCCCATAGCACAGATACGCAGTATTTT,CASSPHSTDTQYF
TRBV10-3,TRBJ1-1,NA,once,TGTGCCATCAGTGCCCTTGGAGAGGGGGGTGAAGCTTTCTTT,CAISALGEGGEAFF
TRBV7-2,TRBJ2-1,TRBD2,NA,TGTGCCAGCAGCTTATTCCTAGCGGGAGTTATAGATGAGCAGTTCTTC,CASSLFLAGVIDEQFF
TRBV6-5,TRBJ2-5,NA,NA,TGTGCCAGCAGTATCTTAGGGGGTGGCCAAGAGACCCAGTACTTC,CASSILGGGQETQYF
TRBV7-9,TRBJ2-7,NA,NA,TGTGCCAGCAGCTTATTGGTGGGGGATTTTGACGAGCAGTACTTC,CASSLLVGDFDEQYF
TRBV6-5,TRBJ1-3,TRBD1,NA,TGTGCCAGCAGTTTGGGACAGGGGAAGGGAAACACCATATATTTT,CASSLGQGKGNTIYF
TRBV9,TRBJ2-2,NA,NA,TGTGCCAGCAGCGTCACTCCTACCGGGGAGCTGTTTTTT,CASSVTPTGELFF
TRBV18,TRBJ1-5,TRBD1,NA,TGTGCCAGCTCGCAGGAGACAGGGGCGAGCAATCAGCCCCAGCATTTT,CASSQETGASNQPQHF
TRBV19,TRBJ1-3,NA,NA,TGTGCCAGTAGCCTATGGGTCTTCCCAGGGGCCCTCCTTTTCTCTGGAAACACCATATATTTT,CASSLWVFPGALLFSGNTIYF
TRBV7-6,TRBJ2-7,NA,NA,TGTGCCAGCAGCTTAGGTGGTCACGGCGGGGTCTCCTACGAGCAGTACTTC,CASSLGGHGGVSYEQYF
TRBV5-8,TRBJ2-5,TRBD1,NA,TGTGCCAGCAGCTGGGATACAGGGGGACTAGAGACCCAGTACTTC,CASSWDTGGLETQYF
TRBV6-4,TRBJ1-1,TRBD1,NA,TGTGCCAGCAGTGCTATACAGGGGAGGTGGACTGAAGCTTTCTTT,CASSAIQGRWTEAFF
TRBV30,TRBJ2-5,NA,NA,TGTGCCTGGAAGTTGTACCAAGAGACCCAGTACTTC,CAWKLYQETQYF
TRBV5-1,TRBJ2-7,NA,NA,TGCGCCAGCAGCAAATTGCCGACAGGTTCCTACGAGCAGTACTTC,CASSKLPTGSYEQYF
TRBV6-5,TRBJ1-4,NA,NA,TGTGCCAGCAGTTACCGCCGGACACATATTGAAAAACTGTTTTTT,CASSYRRTHIEKLFF
TRBV28,TRBJ2-3,NA,NA,TGTGCCAGCGCTCCAACAGTAGGGCTAAGCACAGATACGCAGTATTTT,CASAPTVGLSTDTQYF
TRBV5-1,TRBJ2-7,TRBD2,NA,TGCGCCACCCGTCACGCTAGCGGGGAGTCCTACGAGCAGTACTTC,CATRHASGESYEQYF
TRBV30,TRBJ1-5,NA,few,TGTGCCTGGGGTGGAGAGGAGAGCAATCAGCCCCAGCATTTT,CAWGGEESNQPQHF
TRBV11-2,TRBJ1-2,NA,NA,TGTGCCAGCAGCTCGCAGGGTAGTGGCTACACCTTC,CASSSQGSGYTF
TRBV28,TRBJ1-1,NA,NA,TGTGCCACCCGGGGGAGGCCTGAAGCTTTCTTT,CATRGRPEAFF
TRBV5-1,TRBJ2-1,NA,once,TGCGCCAGCAGCTTCCCCGGGAATGAGCAGTTCTTC,CASSFPGNEQFF
TRBV7-3,TRBJ2-2,TRBD2,NA,TGTGCCAGCAGCAAGGGGCTAGCGGGAGACACCGGGGAGCTGTTTTTT,CASSKGLAGDTGELFF
TRBV5-1,TRBJ1-4,NA,NA,TGCGCCAGCAGCTTGGGGGCCGGAGGAATTCTTAAGGGGACGAATGAAAAACTGTTTTTT,CASSLGAGGILKGTNEKLFF
TRBV7-6,TRBJ2-7,TRBD1,NA,TGTGCCAGCAGCTTAGGGTCGACAGGGGCGCGGGGCAACGAGCAGTACTTC,CASSLGSTGARGNEQYF
TRBV25-1,TRBJ2-7,TRBD1,NA,TGTGCCAGCAGTGATCACAGGGGGCCTAAGGAGCAGTACTTC,CASSDHRGPKEQYF
TRBV6-5,TRBJ2-5,TRBD1,NA,TGTGCCAGCAGTCGGACAGGGGTAGAGACCCAGTACTTC,CASSRTGVETQYF
TRBV23-1,TRBJ1-2,TRBD1,NA,TGCGCCAGCAGTCAAAGCAGGGGGTTCCCTAACTATGGCTACACCTTC,CASSQSRGFPNYGYTF
TRBV5-4,TRBJ1-2,NA,NA,TGTGCCAGCAGCCCCGGGTCCAACTATGGCTACACCTTC,CASSPGSNYGYTF
TRBV11-2,TRBJ2-7,NA,NA,TGTGCCAGCAGCACCTCACAGGCCTACGAGCAGTACTTC,CASSTSQAYEQYF
TRBV2,TRBJ2-7,NA,NA,TGTGCCAGCAAATTCTACGAGCAGTACTTC,CASKFYEQYF
TRBV30,TRBJ1-6,TRBD1,once,TGTGCCGGATCACAGGGGGCCAATTCACCCCTCCACTTT,CAGSQGANSPLHF
TRBV28,TRBJ2-7,NA,NA,TGTGCCAGCAGTCCCCAGGGTAGCTATTACGAGCAGTACTTC,CASSPQGSYYEQYF
TRBV28,TRBJ1-1,NA,NA,TGTGCCAGCCAGACAGTAAACACTGAAGCTTTCTTT,CASQTVNTEAFF
TRBV2,TRBJ2-5,NA,NA,TGTGCCAGCAGTGCTTTGCGGGGCTCCCAAGAGACCCAGTACTTC,CASSALRGSQETQYF
TRBV11-3,TRBJ2-2,NA,NA,TGTGCCAGCAGCCGAACCGGGGAGCTGTTTTTT,CASSRTGELFF
TRBV7-9,TRBJ1-1,NA,NA,TGTGCCAGCAGCTGGGGGGAGGTAGGAGTTTTTTTCTTT,CASSWGEVGVFFF
TRBV5-1,TRBJ2-7,NA,NA,TGCGCCAGCAGCGCTTCGGGTACGTACGAGCAGTACTTC,CASSASGTYEQYF
TRBV7-4,TRBJ2-7,TRBD2,NA,TGTGCCAGCAGCTCCCCCCGACTAGCGGGAACAGACTACGAGCAGTACTTC,CASSSPRLAGTDYEQYF
TRBV30,TRBJ1-5,NA,few,TGTGCCTGCGGGCAGGGCAGTCAGCCCCAGCATTTT,CACGQGSQPQHF
TRBV7-3,TRBJ2-1,TRBD2,once,TGTGCCAGCAGCTTAGCGAACAGCGGGAGGGGTGAGCAGTTCTTC,CASSLANSGRGEQFF
TRBV9,TRBJ2-7,NA,NA,TGTGCCAGCGGCACGGGGGTAGTAATCCACGAGCAGTACTTC,CASGTGVVIHEQYF
TRBV6-6,TRBJ1-5,NA,NA,TGTGCCAGCAGTTGGGAACTGTATCAGCCCCAGCATTTT,CASSWELYQPQHF
TRBV6-5,TRBJ1-2,NA,NA,TGTGCCAGCGGACCGACAGGCTATAACTATGGCTACACCTTC,CASGPTGYNYGYTF
TRBV28,TRBJ2-5,NA,NA,TGTGCCAGCAGATCACCCGGGACACCGGATTTGACCCAGTACTTC,CASRSPGTPDLTQYF
TRBV10-3,TRBJ1-5,NA,NA,TGTGCCATCAGTGCTGGGAATGACGGGAATCAGCCCCAGCATTTT,CAISAGNDGNQPQHF
TRBV30,TRBJ2-7,TRBD2,NA,TGTGCCTGGAGTGTAACGGTGGGGGGAGGGCCCTACGAGCAGTACTTC,CAWSVTVGGGPYEQYF
TRBV28,TRBJ2-7,TRBD2,NA,TGTGCCAGCAGACCGTCCGGACTAGGCTCCTACGAGCAGTACTTC,CASRPSGLGSYEQYF
TRBV28,TRBJ2-5,NA,NA,TGTGCCAGCAGTTGGACGACATCGGGGGCGTACCAGACCCAGTACTTC,CASSWTTSGAYQTQYF
TRBV29-1,TRBJ2-1,NA,NA,TGCAGCGTTGGGATACAGAACAATGAGCAGTTCTTC,CSVGIQNNEQFF
TRBV7-9,TRBJ2-7,NA,NA,TGTGCCAGCAGCCCGCAGACAGGGACTCCCTACGAGCAGTACTTC,CASSPQTGTPYEQYF
TRBV6-5,TRBJ2-7,NA,once,TGTGCCAGCAGTTACACAGAGGGGGAAAGCGAGCAGTACTTC,CASSYTEGESEQYF
TRBV21-1,TRBJ1-2,NA,NA,TGTGCCAGCAGCAAAGCGAGAGACAGCGCGCTTGGCTATGGCTACACCTTC,CASSKARDSALGYGYTF